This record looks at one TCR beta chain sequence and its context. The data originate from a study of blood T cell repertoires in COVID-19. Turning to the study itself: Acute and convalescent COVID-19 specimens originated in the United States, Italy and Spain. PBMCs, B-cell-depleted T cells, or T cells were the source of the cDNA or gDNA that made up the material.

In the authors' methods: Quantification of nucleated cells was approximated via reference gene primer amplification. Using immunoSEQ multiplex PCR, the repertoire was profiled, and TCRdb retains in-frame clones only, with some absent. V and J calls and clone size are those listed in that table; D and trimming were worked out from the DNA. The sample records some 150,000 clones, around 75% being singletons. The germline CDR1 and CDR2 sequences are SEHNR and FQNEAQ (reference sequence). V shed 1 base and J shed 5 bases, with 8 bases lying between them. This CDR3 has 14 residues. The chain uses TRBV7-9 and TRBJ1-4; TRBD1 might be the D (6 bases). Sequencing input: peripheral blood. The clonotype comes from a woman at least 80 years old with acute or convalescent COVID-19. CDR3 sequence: CASSLGGQNEKLFF. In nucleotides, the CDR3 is TGTGCCAGCAGCTTAGGGGGGCAGAATGAAAAACTGTTTTTT.